These 11 T cell receptor beta chains were all obtained from the same sample, sequenced in a study of cytomegalovirus exposure and HLA in healthy donors. Both 60 Vbeta primers and 13 Jbeta primers went into the PCR. The data were produced by immunoSEQ multiplex PCR, yet TCRdb's version contains in-frame clones alone and is incomplete. The sample consists of about 200,000 clones, approximately 86% of them appearing once. Sequences were obtained from PBMCs. All receptors come from a woman in her twenties or thirties in good health and CMV-seronegative.

This chain links TRBV29-1 with TRBJ2-3; 8 bases line up with TRBD1. The CDR3 runs 15 residues. V trimming: 6 bases; J trimming: 1 base; junction bases outside the gene matches: 9. Germline V gives CDR1 SQVTM, CDR2 ANQGSEA. CDR3 DNA sequence: TGCAGCGTGTTCGGACAGGGACTTCGCACAGATACGCAGTATTTT. Translating it yields CSVFGQGLRTDTQYF.

The J gene is TRBJ2-2, the V gene TRBV2, with 7 bases that match TRBD1. V lost 0 bases, J lost 4 bases, and 2 bases stayed unmatched. In germline, CDR1 is SNHLY, CDR2 FYNNEI. The CDR3 extends over 15 amino acids. CDR3 loop: CASSEAGGGTGELFF. The CDR3 bases are TGTGCCAGCAGTGAAGCAGGGGGCGGCACCGGGGAGCTGTTTTTT.

The V gene is TRBV5-4, the J gene TRBJ2-7, with D perhaps TRBD1 (6 bases). This CDR3 has 14 amino acids. Trimming stripped 9 bases from V and 0 bases from J, with 16 bases between. In germline, CDR1 is SGHNT, CDR2 YYREEE (reference sequence). CDR3 sequence: CATRRQADSYEQYF. Written as DNA, the CDR3 is TGTGCCACCAGAAGACAGGCCGACTCCTACGAGCAGTACTTC.

The chain is built from TRBV29-1 and TRBJ2-7; 11 bases are a match to TRBD2. The germline V gene has CDR1 SQVTM and CDR2 ANQGSEA. The CDR3 totals 13 residues. V was pared by 7 bases and J by 0 bases, with 2 bases of the junction left unmatched. CDR3: CSAGTSGSYEQYF. Here the CDR3 DNA reads TGCAGCGCCGGGACTAGCGGCTCCTACGAGCAGTACTTC.

The genes are TRBV5-4 and TRBJ1-2; D is uncertain. Germline lookup yields CDR1 SGHNT and CDR2 YYREEE (reference sequence). The CDR3 extends over 12 amino acids. V lost 4 bases and J lost 3, with 7 bases in between. CDR3 protein: CASSPDYYGYTF. CDR3 nucleotide sequence: TGTGCCAGCAGCCCCGACTACTATGGCTACACCTTC.

The chain links TRBV19 to TRBJ2-2; D ambiguous. The CDR3 runs to 14 residues. Deletions cut 6 bases from V and 0 bases from J, with 8 bases between. Germline V gene lookup returns CDR1 LNHDA and CDR2 SQIVND (reference sequence). The CDR3 is CASSEVPNTGELFF. In DNA, the CDR3 is TGTGCCAGTAGCGAGGTCCCGAACACCGGGGAGCTGTTTTTT.

The chain recombines TRBV7-2 with TRBJ2-7; the D gene is possibly TRBD2 (7 bases). The germline V gene has CDR1 SGHTA and CDR2 FQGNSA. This CDR3 is built from 14 residues. The V end lost 1 base, the J end lost 2 bases, and 9 bases lay between the germline ends. In DNA form, the CDR3 reads TGTGCCAGCAGCTTAGAGGGGGGGACCTACGAGCAGTACTTC. It translates to CASSLEGGTYEQYF.

This sequence joins TRBV15 and TRBJ2-1; 8 bases fit TRBD2. The CDR3 totals 19 residues. CDR1 and CDR2 (germline): LNHNV, YYDKDF (reference sequence). With V trimmed by 0 bases and J by 7 bases, 17 bases remained unmatched. DNA for the CDR3: TGTGCCACCAGCAGAGATCCTCGGCGGGAGGAGGGTCTATGGAATGAGCAGTTCTTC. It encodes CATSRDPRREEGLWNEQFF.

Remarks on this clone: The junction departs from the called germline gene at one end, perhaps through a read error. The chain couples TRBV7-7 to TRBJ2-3; D may be TRBD1 (5 bases). The CDR3 is 14 residues long. Germline CDR1 reads SSHAT; CDR2 reads FNYEAQ (reference sequence). The DNA for the CDR3 is TGTGCTAGCAGCCGAGGACACCACACAGATACGCAGTATTTT. It translates to CASSRGHHTDTQYF.

The gene calls are TRBV7-3 and TRBJ2-2, with D tentatively TRBD1 (6 bases). Germline V lookup: CDR1 SGHTA, CDR2 FQGTGA. The CDR3 totals 15 residues. V was clipped by 2 bases and J by 0 bases, with 7 bases between them. CDR3 amino acids: CASSLGTPNTGELFF. CDR3 nucleotide sequence: TGTGCCAGCAGCTTAGGGACACCGAACACCGGGGAGCTGTTTTTT.

This clone has only a few counts. V and J are TRBV28 and TRBJ1-5; 8 nucleotides agree with TRBD1. V dropped 6 bases and J dropped 5; count of bases not matched to a gene: 9. The CDR3 has 15 amino acids. Germline-derived CDR1 and CDR2 are MDHEN and SYDVKM. The CDR3 here is CASSKYTGGDQPQHF. The CDR3 nucleotides read TGTGCCAGCAGCAAATATACAGGGGGGGATCAGCCCCAGCATTTT.